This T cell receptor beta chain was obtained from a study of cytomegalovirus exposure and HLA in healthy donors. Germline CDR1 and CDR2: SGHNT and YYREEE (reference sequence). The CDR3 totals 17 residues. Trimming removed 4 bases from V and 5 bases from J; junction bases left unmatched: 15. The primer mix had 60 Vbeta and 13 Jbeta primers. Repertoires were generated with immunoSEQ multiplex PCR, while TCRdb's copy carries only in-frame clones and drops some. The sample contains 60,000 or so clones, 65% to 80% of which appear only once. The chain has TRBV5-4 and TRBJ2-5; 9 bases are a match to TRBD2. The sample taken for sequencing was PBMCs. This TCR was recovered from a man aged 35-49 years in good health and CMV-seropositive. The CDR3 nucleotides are TGTGCCAGCAGCACCAGGTGGAGCGGGGGGTATGTCGAGACCCAGTACTTC. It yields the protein CASSTRWSGGYVETQYF.